These 27 T cell receptor beta chains were all obtained from the same sample, sequenced in a study of blood T cells in healthy people across ages. Then a second PCR, running about 6 to 11 cycles, was carried out with a sample-barcoded 5' primer and a J-beta primer mix. In TCRdb, the 5' RACE reads were re-called with MiXCR into one record per CDR3 protein. This sample carries 650,000 to 800,000 distinct CDR3 sequences, 44% of them seen once, and the ten largest clones take around 18%. The sequenced material came from blood. These TCRs come from a man in his 60s in good health.

The J gene is TRBJ2-1, the V gene TRBV20-1; 12 bases are shared with TRBD2. The CDR3 length is 16 residues. Germline V gene lookup returns CDR1 DFQATT and CDR2 SNEGSKA (reference sequence). V was clipped by 5 bases and J by 1 base; unmatched bases: 6. The CDR3 DNA follows: TGCAGTGCTTGGACTAGCGGGGTCACTTCCTACAATGAGCAGTTCTTC. Its protein is CSAWTSGVTSYNEQFF.

This clonotype was seen only once. V and J are TRBV20-1 and TRBJ1-1, with D perhaps TRBD1 (5 bases). Germline CDR1 and CDR2: DFQATT and SNEGSKA (reference sequence). The CDR3 is made up of 16 amino acids. V lost 0 bases to trimming and J lost 1 base, with 15 bases between them. The CDR3: CSARDHMRGQNTEAFF. CDR3 DNA sequence: TGCAGTGCTAGAGATCATATGAGGGGTCAGAACACTGAAGCTTTCTTT.

As DNA, the CDR3 is TGCAGTGCCCGGACAGGGGTTAGATCCGGGGAGCTGTTTTTT. Translation: CSARTGVRSGELFF. The chain carries TRBV20-1 and TRBJ2-2; 9 bases agree with TRBD1. Germline V gene sequence: CDR1 DFQATT, CDR2 SNEGSKA (reference sequence). J lost 6 bases, V lost 6 bases, and 8 bases had no gene match. The CDR3 consists of 14 residues.

The chain links TRBV5-5 to TRBJ2-1, with 8 nucleotides matching TRBD1. Unmatched junction bases numbered 8, after V lost 5 bases and J lost 1 base. The CDR3 is 16 amino acids. Germline V gene lookup returns CDR1 SGHKS and CDR2 YYEKEE (reference sequence). CDR3 sequence reads: CASRRQGAGSYNEQFF. The CDR3, as DNA: TGTGCCAGCAGGCGTCAGGGGGCCGGATCCTACAATGAGCAGTTCTTC. Based on the CDR3 plus reference TRBV5-5 and TRBJ2-1, the full variable domain is DAGVTQSPTHLIKTRGQQVTLRCSPISGHKSVSWYQQVLGQGPQFIFQYYEKEERGRGNFPDRFSARQFPNYSSELNVNALLLGDSALYLCASRRQGAGSYNEQFFGPGTRLTVL.

The chain uses TRBV12-3 or TRBV12-4 and TRBJ1-2; D may be TRBD1 (6 bases). V was cut by 4 bases and J by 0 bases, with 12 bases left in between. The CDR3 is made up of 15 amino acids. Written as DNA, the CDR3 is TGTGCCAGCAGTTCTACAGGGAACCCTAACTATGGCTACACCTTC. Protein: CASSSTGNPNYGYTF.

This clonotype was seen a handful of times. This chain uses TRBV4-3 with TRBJ2-7; 7 bases are a match to TRBD2. The CDR3 totals 14 residues. V shed 4 bases, J shed 5 bases, and the junction held 8 bases outside the gene matches. The germline V gene has CDR1 LGHNA and CDR2 YSLEER. The CDR3 DNA reads as TGCGCCAGCAGCCTTGGAGCGGGGAGCAACGAGCAGTACTTC. This gives the protein CASSLGAGSNEQYF.

The V gene is TRBV13, the J gene TRBJ1-4, with a weak D call TRBD1 (5 bases). Germline CDR1 reads PRHDT; CDR2 reads FYEKMQ (reference sequence). Between the trimmed V and J ends, which lost 1 base and 6 bases, there was a span of 9 bases. CDR3 length: 14 amino acids. The CDR3 coding sequence is TGTGCCAGCAGCTTAGACAGGAATCATGAAAAACTGTTTTTT. This encodes CASSLDRNHEKLFF.

This clonotype was counted between two and nine times. This sequence joins TRBV29-1 and TRBJ1-5; the D gene is possibly TRBD1 (6 bases). This CDR3 spans 18 amino acids. V was clipped by 5 bases and J by 3 bases, with 26 bases between them. Per the germline V gene, CDR1 is SQVTM and CDR2 is ANQGSEA. The CDR3 sequence is CSVPPSARGARDNQPQHF. The CDR3 nucleotides read TGCAGCGTTCCACCCTCGGCTCGGGGGGCGAGGGACAATCAGCCCCAGCATTTT.

This clonotype turned up a few times. V is TRBV10-1 and J is TRBJ2-7; D not resolved. Germline values: CDR1 WNHNN, CDR2 SYGVQD (reference sequence). This CDR3 comprises 11 residues. V lost 3 bases and J 5 bases, leaving 5 bases between the germline ends. CDR3 DNA: TGCGCCAGCAGTGAAGGTAACGAGCAGTACTTC. Protein product: CASSEGNEQYF.

The sample holds one count of this clonotype. An end of the junction does not agree with germline; a read error may underlie this. CDR3 sequence (DNA): TGTGCCAGCAGTTACTCTGTGGGGGGGAGCACAGATACGCGGTATTTT. Its protein is CASSYSVGGSTDTRYF. The chain recombines TRBV6-5 with TRBJ2-3; 7 bases agree with TRBD2. Germline CDR1 reads MNHEY; CDR2 reads SVGAGI. The CDR3 spans 16 residues.

This clonotype was observed a single time. The chain recombines TRBV7-2 with TRBJ2-5; D perhaps matches TRBD2 (6 bases). The V gene lost 1 base and the J gene lost 1 base, with 13 bases spanning the gap. The CDR3 covers 16 residues. Germline V gene sequence: CDR1 SGHTA, CDR2 FQGNSA. The CDR3 DNA reads as TGTGCCAGCAGCTTAGGAGGGGCGGGGCTCCAAGAGACCCAGTACTTC. This gives the protein CASSLGGAGLQETQYF.

The chain employs TRBV5-1 and TRBJ1-5, with D possibly TRBD1 on 5 matching bases. The CDR3 sequence is 15 residues long. Germline assignment: CDR1 SGHRS and CDR2 YFSETQ. V was pared by 0 bases and J by 3 bases, with 10 bases between. For the CDR3, the DNA is TGCGCCAGCAGCTTGGGGGGACTGATCAATCAGCCCCAGCATTTT. This gives the protein CASSLGGLINQPQHF.

This clonotype was observed a few times. The chain carries TRBV28 and TRBJ1-4, with 9 bases identical to TRBD1. With V trimmed by 7 bases and J by 6 bases, 15 bases remained unmatched. Germline V CDR1 and CDR2: MDHEN, SYDVKM. The CDR3 is made up of 17 amino acids. DNA for the CDR3: TGTGCCAGCACCGTACTTTTAGGGGACAGGGTCGATGAAAAACTGTTTTTT. Translation gives CASTVLLGDRVDEKLFF.

The chain employs TRBV9 and TRBJ2-5; D unclear. The J call is uncertain, as TRBJ2-7 better fits the DNA end. CDR3 size: 13 residues. CDR1 is SGDLS, CDR2 YYNGEE, per germline. CDR3 in DNA: TGTGCCAGCAGCGGTCAGGCCCTCGGCGAGCAGTACTTC. Translating it yields CASSGQALGEQYF.

The V call is TRBV5-1, the J call TRBJ2-2; 7 nucleotides match TRBD1. The CDR3 is made up of 15 amino acids. The germline CDR1 and CDR2 sequences are SGHRS and YFSETQ. Trimming at V came to 5 bases and at J to 0 bases, leaving 4 bases not matched to a gene. The CDR3 spells CASRKGQPNTGELFF. DNA of the CDR3: TGCGCCAGCAGAAAGGGACAGCCGAACACCGGGGAGCTGTTTTTT.

The rearrangement joins TRBV20-1 to TRBJ1-4; D call uncertain. Germline CDR1 reads DFQATT; CDR2 reads SNEGSKA (reference sequence). The length of the CDR3 is 15 residues. V was trimmed by 5 bases and J by 0 bases, leaving 13 bases between them. The CDR3 nucleotides read TGCAGTGCTCAGGACCCCGGGACAACTAATGAAAAACTGTTTTTT. Its translation: CSAQDPGTTNEKLFF.

The table lists this clonotype with a count of one. The J gene is TRBJ1-1, the V gene TRBV7-9; no clear D. CDR3 size: 15 residues. The germline V gene has CDR1 SEHNR and CDR2 FQNEAQ (reference sequence). Trimming pared 8 bases from V and 2 bases from J, leaving 18 bases between. For the CDR3, the DNA is TGTGCCAGCCTCCCCGGGCAGGCTCTTAACACTGAAGCTTTCTTT. Residues: CASLPGQALNTEAFF.

J is TRBJ2-7 and V is TRBV20-1; D is tentatively TRBD1 or TRBD2 (5 bases each). Trimming left V 1 base short and J 0 bases short, with 13 bases between. Germline assignment: CDR1 DFQATT and CDR2 SNEGSKA (reference sequence). This CDR3 has 15 residues. Here the CDR3 reads CSARATPGTSYEQYF. The CDR3 region has the DNA TGCAGTGCTAGAGCTACCCCCGGGACCTCCTACGAGCAGTACTTC.

CDR3 in amino acids: CASSYRGLLDNEQFF. The CDR3 nucleotides are TGTGCCAGCAGTTATAGGGGGCTGCTCGACAATGAGCAGTTCTTC. The chain joins TRBV6-5 to TRBJ2-1; 7 bases align to TRBD1. The germline V gene has CDR1 MNHEY and CDR2 SVGAGI. The ends lost 3 bases at V and 5 bases at J; junction bases unmatched: 7. The CDR3 loop spans 15 amino acids.

The CDR3 DNA reads as TGCGCCAGCAGCCAACAGCAGTACTTC. This gives the protein CASSQQQYF. The chain joins TRBV4-3 to TRBJ2-4; no clear D gene. V lost 2 bases, J lost 13 bases, and 3 bases lay in between. This CDR3 contains 9 residues. CDR1 is LGHNA and CDR2 is YSLEER in the germline V gene.

On this clonotype itself: A much bigger clone sits one base away, suggesting this may be a read error. The chain combines TRBV2 with TRBJ1-2; 9 nucleotides line up with TRBD1. CDR3 length: 14 amino acids. The V gene's germline CDR1 is SNHLY and CDR2 FYNNEI. After removal of 6 bases from V and 8 bases from J, the junction contained 10 bases not matched to a gene. This CDR3 reads CASREQGALGGYTF. As DNA, the CDR3 is TGTGCCAGCAGGGAACAGGGGGCTCTGGGAGGCTACACCTTC. Complete variable domain (other parts from reference TRBV2 and TRBJ1-2): EPEVTQTPSHQVTQMGQEVILRCVPISNHLYFYWYRQILGQKVEFLVSFYNNEISEKSEIFDDQFSVERPDGSNFTLKIRSTKLEDSAMYFCASREQGALGGYTFGSGTRLTVV.

The chain combines TRBV7-2 with TRBJ2-7; perhaps TRBD2 as D (5 bases). Per germline, CDR1 SGHTA and CDR2 FQGNSA. Trimming took off 6 bases at V and 4 bases at J, with 19 bases between the two ends. This CDR3 is built from 15 residues. CDR3 sequence reads: CASRLGRVGSYEQYF. The CDR3 region has the DNA TGTGCCAGCAGACTGGGGAGAGTTGGATCTTACGAGCAGTACTTC.

The chain carries TRBV27 and TRBJ1-2; D possibly corresponds to TRBD1 (5 bases). There are 16 residues in the CDR3. Germline lookup yields CDR1 MNHEY and CDR2 SMNVEV (reference sequence). Trimming left V 4 bases short and J 2 bases short, with 17 bases between. CDR3 nucleotides: TGTGCCAGCAGTTCAGTAGGCGCGGGGGAAAACTATGGCTACACCTTC. It yields the protein CASSSVGAGENYGYTF.

The chain couples TRBV18 to TRBJ2-7, with D unresolved. V was trimmed by 2 bases and J by 2 bases, leaving 13 bases between them. The CDR3 is 15 residues long. Germline loops: CDR1 KGHSH, CDR2 LQKENI. In nucleotides, the CDR3 is TGTGCCAGCTCACCAGAGGCGGTGAAGACCTACGAGCAGTACTTC. It codes for CASSPEAVKTYEQYF.

Regarding this clonotype: A read error is possible here, since a much larger clone lies one base away. The chain recombines TRBV5-1 with TRBJ2-1; D possibly corresponds to TRBD1 (6 bases). Per the germline V gene, CDR1 is SGHRS and CDR2 is YFSETQ. The CDR3 is made up of 15 amino acids. The CDR3 DNA sequence: TGCGTCAGCAGCTTGAGCCAGGGGTCCTACAATGAGCAGTTCTTC. It specifies CVSSLSQGSYNEQFF.

The V gene is TRBV12-3 or TRBV12-4, the J gene TRBJ1-2; possibly TRBD1 for D (6 bases). V lost 5 bases, J lost 2 bases, and 15 bases lay in between. The CDR3 contains 15 residues. The CDR3 protein is CASSRNTGTNYGYTF. The CDR3 DNA follows: TGTGCCAGCAGTCGGAACACAGGGACCAACTATGGCTACACCTTC.

A remark on this clonotype: At one end the junction does not follow the germline gene, possibly because of a read error. This chain joins TRBV7-9 and TRBJ1-1; 9 bases align to TRBD1. Germline lookup yields CDR1 SEHNR and CDR2 FQNEAQ (reference sequence). CDR3 length: 16 residues. The CDR3 here is CASSHTGTGQRTEAFF. CDR3 sequence (DNA): TGCGCCAGCAGCCACACCGGGACAGGGCAGAGGACTGAAGCTTTCTTT.